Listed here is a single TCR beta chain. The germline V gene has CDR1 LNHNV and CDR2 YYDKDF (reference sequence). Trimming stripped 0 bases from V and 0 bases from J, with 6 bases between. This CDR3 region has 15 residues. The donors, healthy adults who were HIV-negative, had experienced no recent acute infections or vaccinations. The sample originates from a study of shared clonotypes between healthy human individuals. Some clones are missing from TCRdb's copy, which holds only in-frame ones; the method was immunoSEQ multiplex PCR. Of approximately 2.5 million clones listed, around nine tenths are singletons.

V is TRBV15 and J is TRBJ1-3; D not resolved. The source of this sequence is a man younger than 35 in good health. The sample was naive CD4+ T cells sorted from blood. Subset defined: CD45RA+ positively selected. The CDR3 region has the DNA TGTGCCACCAGCAGAGAGACCGGCTCTGGAAACACCATATATTTT. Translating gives CATSRETGSGNTIYF.